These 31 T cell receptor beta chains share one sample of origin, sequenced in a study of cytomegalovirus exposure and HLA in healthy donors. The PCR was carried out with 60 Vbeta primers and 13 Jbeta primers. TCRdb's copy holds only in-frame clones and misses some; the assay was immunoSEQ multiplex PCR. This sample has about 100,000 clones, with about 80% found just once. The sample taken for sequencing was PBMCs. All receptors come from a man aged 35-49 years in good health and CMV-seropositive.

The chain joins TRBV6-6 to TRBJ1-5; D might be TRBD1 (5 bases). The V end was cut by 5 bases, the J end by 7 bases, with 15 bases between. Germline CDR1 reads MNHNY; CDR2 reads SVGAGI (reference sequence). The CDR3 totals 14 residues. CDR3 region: CASSTQGSGQPQHF. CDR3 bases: TGTGCCAGCAGTACTCAGGGTTCCGGGCAGCCCCAGCATTTT.

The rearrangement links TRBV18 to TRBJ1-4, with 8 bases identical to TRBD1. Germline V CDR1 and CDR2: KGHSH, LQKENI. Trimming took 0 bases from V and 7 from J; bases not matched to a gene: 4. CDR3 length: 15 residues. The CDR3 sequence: CASSPPSGQGEKLFF. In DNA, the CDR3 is TGTGCCAGCTCACCACCTTCCGGACAGGGTGAAAAACTGTTTTTT.

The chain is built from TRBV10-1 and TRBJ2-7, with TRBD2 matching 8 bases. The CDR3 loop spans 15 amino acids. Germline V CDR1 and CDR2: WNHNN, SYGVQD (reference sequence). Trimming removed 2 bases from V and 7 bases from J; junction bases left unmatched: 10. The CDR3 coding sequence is TGCGCCAGCAGTGAGACTAGCGGTTACCTACGGGAGCAGTACTTC. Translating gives CASSETSGYLREQYF.

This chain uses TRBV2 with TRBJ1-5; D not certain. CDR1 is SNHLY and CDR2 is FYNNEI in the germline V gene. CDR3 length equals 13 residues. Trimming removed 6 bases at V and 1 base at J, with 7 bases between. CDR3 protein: CASSQESNQPQHF. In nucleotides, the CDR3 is TGTGCCAGCAGCCAGGAAAGCAATCAGCCCCAGCATTTT.

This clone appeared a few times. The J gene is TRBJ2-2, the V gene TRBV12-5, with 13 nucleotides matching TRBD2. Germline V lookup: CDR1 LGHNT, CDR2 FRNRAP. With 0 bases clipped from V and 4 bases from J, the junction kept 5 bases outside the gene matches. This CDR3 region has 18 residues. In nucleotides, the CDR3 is TGTGCTAGTGGTTTGGTACTAGCGGGGGGGCTGGGCACCGGGGAGCTGTTTTTT. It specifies CASGLVLAGGLGTGELFF.

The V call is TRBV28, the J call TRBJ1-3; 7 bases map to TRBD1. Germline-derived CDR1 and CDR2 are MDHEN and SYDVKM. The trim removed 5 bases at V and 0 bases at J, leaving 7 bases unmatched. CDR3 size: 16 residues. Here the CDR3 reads CASSALDRLSGNTIYF. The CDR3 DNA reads TGTGCCAGCAGTGCCCTGGACAGGCTCTCTGGAAACACCATATATTTT.

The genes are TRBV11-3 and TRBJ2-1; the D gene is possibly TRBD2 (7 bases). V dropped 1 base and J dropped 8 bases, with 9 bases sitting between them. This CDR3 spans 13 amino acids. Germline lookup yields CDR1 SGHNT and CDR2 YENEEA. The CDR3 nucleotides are TGTGCCAGCAGCTTAGGCGGGGGCTATGAGCAGTTCTTC. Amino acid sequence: CASSLGGGYEQFF.

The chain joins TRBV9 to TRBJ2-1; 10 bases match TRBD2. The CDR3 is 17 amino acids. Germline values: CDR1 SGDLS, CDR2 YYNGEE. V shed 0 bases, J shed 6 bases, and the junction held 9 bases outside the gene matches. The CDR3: CASSVVSGRASGNEQFF. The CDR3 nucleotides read TGTGCCAGCAGCGTAGTCAGCGGGAGGGCCTCGGGCAATGAGCAGTTCTTC.

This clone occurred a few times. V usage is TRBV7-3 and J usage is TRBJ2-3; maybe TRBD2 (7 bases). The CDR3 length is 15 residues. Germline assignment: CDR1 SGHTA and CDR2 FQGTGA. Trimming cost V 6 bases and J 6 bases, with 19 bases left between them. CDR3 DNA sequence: TGTGCCAGCAGTTTATCCGGGGGGCCTGAGGATACGCAGTATTTT. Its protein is CASSLSGGPEDTQYF.

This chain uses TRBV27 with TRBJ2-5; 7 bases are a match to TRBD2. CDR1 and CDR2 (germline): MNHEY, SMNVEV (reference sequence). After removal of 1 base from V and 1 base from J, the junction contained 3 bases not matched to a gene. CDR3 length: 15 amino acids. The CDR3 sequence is CASSLFSGAQETQYF. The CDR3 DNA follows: TGTGCCAGCAGTTTATTCAGCGGGGCCCAAGAGACCCAGTACTTC.

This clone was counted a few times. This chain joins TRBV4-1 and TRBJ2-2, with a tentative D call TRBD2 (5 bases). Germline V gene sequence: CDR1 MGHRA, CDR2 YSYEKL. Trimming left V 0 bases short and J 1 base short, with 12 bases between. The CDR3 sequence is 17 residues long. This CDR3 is CASSQEGVVVNTGELFF. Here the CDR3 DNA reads TGCGCCAGCAGCCAAGAGGGAGTTGTTGTGAACACCGGGGAGCTGTTTTTT.

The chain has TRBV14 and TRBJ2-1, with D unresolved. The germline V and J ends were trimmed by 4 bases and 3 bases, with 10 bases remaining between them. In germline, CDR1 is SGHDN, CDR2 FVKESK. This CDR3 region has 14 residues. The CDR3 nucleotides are TGTGCCAGCAGCCTAAGATCTAACTACAATGAGCAGTTCTTC. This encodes CASSLRSNYNEQFF.

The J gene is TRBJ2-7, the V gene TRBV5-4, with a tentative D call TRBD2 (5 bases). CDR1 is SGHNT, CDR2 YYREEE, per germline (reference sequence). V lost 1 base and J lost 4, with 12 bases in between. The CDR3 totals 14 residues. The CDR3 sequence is CASSLREGSYEQYF. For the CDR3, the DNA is TGTGCCAGCAGCTTGAGGGAAGGGAGTTACGAGCAGTACTTC.

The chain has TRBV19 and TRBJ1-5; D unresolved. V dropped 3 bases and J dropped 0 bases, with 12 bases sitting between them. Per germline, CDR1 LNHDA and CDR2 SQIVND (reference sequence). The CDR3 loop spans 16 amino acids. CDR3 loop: CASSMAYGPSNQPQHF. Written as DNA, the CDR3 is TGTGCCAGTAGTATGGCGTATGGGCCTAGCAATCAGCCCCAGCATTTT.

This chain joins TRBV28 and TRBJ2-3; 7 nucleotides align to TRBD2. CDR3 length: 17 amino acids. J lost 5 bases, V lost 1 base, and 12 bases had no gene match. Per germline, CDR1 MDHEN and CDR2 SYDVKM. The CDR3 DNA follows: TGTGCCAGCAGTTTATTGGGGGGTACTAGCGCAGGAGATACGCAGTATTTT. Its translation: CASSLLGGTSAGDTQYF.

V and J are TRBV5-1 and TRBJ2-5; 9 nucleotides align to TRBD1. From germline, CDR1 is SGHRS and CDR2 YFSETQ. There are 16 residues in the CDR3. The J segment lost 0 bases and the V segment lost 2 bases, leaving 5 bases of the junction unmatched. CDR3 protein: CASSFLGTGNQETQYF. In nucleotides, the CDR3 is TGCGCCAGCAGCTTTTTAGGGACAGGGAACCAAGAGACCCAGTACTTC. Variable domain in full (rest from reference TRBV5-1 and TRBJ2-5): KAGVTQTPRYLIKTRGQQVTLSCSPISGHRSVSWYQQTPGQGLQFLFEYFSETQRNKGNFPGRFSGRQFSNSRSEMNVSTLELGDSALYLCASSFLGTGNQETQYFGPGTRLLVL.

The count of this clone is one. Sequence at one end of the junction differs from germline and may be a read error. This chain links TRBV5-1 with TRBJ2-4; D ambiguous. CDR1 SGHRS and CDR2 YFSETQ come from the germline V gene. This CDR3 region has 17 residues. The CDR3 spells CASSLTLNAVAKTIQYF. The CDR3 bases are TGCGCCAGCAGCTTAACACTGAATGCGGTTGCCAAAACCATTCAGTACTTC.

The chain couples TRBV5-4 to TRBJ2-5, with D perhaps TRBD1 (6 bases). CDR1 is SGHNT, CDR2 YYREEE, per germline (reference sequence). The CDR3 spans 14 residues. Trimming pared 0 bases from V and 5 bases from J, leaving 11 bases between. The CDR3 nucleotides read TGTGCCAGCAGCTTGGCCGCAGGGGAGGAGACCCAGTACTTC. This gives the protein CASSLAAGEETQYF. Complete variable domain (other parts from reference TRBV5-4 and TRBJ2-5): ETGVTQSPTHLIKTRGQQVTLRCSSQSGHNTVSWYQQALGQGPQFIFQYYREEENGRGNFPPRFSGLQFPNYSSELNVNALELDDSALYLCASSLAAGEETQYFGPGTRLLVL.

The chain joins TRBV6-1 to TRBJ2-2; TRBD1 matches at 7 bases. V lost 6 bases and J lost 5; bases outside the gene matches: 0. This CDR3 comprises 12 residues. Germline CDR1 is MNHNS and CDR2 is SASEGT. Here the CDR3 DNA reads TGTGCCAGCAGGACAGGGACCGGGGAGCTGTTTTTT. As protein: CASRTGTGELFF.

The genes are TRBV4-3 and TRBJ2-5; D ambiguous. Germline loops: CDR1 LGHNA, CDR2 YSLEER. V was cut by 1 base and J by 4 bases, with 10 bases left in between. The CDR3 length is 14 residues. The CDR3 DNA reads TGCGCCAGCAGCCAAGCAATTAGATCAGAGACCCAGTACTTC. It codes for CASSQAIRSETQYF.

The CDR3 loop is CASSPPGLAGDAAQYF. CDR3 sequence (DNA): TGTGCCAGCTCACCTCCGGGACTAGCGGGAGATGCGGCCCAGTACTTC. This sequence joins TRBV18 and TRBJ2-5, with 14 bases aligning to TRBD2. In germline, CDR1 is KGHSH, CDR2 LQKENI. The CDR3 consists of 16 residues. The trim removed 3 bases at V and 9 bases at J, leaving 9 bases unmatched.

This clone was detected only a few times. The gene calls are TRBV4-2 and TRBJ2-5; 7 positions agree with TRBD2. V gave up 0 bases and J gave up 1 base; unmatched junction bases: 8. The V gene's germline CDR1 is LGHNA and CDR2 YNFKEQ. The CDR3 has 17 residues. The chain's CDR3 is CASSQDGTILSQETQYF. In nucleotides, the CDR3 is TGTGCCAGCAGCCAAGATGGGACTATCCTCAGCCAAGAGACCCAGTACTTC.

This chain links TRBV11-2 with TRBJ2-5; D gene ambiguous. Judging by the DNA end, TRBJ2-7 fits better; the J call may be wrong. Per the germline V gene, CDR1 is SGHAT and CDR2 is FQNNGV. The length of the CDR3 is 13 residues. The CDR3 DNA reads TGTGCCAGCAGCTTAGTTCTAAACTACGAGCAGTACTTC. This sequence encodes CASSLVLNYEQYF.

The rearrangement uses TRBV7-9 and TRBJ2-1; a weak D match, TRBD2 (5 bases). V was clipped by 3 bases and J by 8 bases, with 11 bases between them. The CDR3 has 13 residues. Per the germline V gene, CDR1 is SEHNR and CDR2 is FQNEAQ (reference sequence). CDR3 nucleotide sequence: TGTGCCAGCAGCTTTCGACTAACGTATGAGCAGTTCTTC. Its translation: CASSFRLTYEQFF.

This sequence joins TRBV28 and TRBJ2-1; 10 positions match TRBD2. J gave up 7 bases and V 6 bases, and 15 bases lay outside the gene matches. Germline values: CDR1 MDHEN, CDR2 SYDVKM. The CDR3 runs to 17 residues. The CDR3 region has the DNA TGTGCCAGCAGGTACCGGACTAGCGGAACCTGGGGTAATGAGCAGTTCTTC. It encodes CASRYRTSGTWGNEQFF.

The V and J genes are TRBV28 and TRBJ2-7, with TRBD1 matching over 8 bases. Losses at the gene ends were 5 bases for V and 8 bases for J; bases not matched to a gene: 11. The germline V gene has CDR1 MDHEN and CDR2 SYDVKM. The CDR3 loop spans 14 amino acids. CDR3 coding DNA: TGTGCCAGCAGTCCCCGGGACAGGAATCTCCAGCAGTACTTC. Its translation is CASSPRDRNLQQYF.

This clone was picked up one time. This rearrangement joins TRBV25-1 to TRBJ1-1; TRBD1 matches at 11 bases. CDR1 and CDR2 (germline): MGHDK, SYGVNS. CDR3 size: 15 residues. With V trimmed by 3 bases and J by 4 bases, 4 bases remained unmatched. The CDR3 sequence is CASSDPGTGGTEAFF. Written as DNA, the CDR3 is TGTGCCAGCAGTGACCCGGGGACAGGGGGCACTGAAGCTTTCTTT. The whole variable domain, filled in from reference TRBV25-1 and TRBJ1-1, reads EADIYQTPRYLVIGTGKKITLECSQTMGHDKMYWYQQDPGMELHLIHYSYGVNSTEKGDLSSESTVSRIRTEHFPLTLESARPSHTSQYLCASSDPGTGGTEAFFGQGTRLTVV.

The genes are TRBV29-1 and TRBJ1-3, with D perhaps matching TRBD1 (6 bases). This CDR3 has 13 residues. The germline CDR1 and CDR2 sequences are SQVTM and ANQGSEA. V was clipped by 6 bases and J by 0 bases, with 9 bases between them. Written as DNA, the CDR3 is TGCAGCGTGACGGACAGCTCTGGAAACACCATATATTTT. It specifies CSVTDSSGNTIYF.

CDR3: CASSYRGALYCEKLFF. DNA of the CDR3: TGTGCCAGCAGTTACCGGGGGGCCCTATATTGTGAAAAACTGTTTTTT. This rearrangement joins TRBV6-4 to TRBJ1-4; D is perhaps TRBD1 (6 bases). The CDR3 sequence is 16 residues long. V dropped 5 bases and J dropped 7 bases, with 20 bases sitting between them. The V gene's germline CDR1 is MRHNA and CDR2 SNTAGT.

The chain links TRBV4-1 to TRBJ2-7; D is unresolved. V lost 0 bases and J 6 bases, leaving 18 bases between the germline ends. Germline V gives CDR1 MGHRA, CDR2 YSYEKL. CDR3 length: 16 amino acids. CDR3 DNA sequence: TGCGCCAGCAGCCAAGATCCAGGATCCCCCCTCCTCGAGCAGTACTTC. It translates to CASSQDPGSPLLEQYF.

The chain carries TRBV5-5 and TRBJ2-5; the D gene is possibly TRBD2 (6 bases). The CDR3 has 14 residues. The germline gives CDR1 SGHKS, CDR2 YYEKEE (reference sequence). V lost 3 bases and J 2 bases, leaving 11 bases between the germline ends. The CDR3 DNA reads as TGTGCCAGCAGCTCCGTAGCGGTACAAGAGACCCAGTACTTC. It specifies CASSSVAVQETQYF.